The next 5 T cell receptor beta chains were all read from a single sample in a study of shared clonotypes between healthy human individuals. Generated by immunoSEQ multiplex PCR, the TCRdb table keeps only in-frame clones and is missing some. This sample has some 1,400,000 clones, with over 95% found just once. Sequences were obtained from naive CD4+ T cells sorted from blood. The subset: CD45RA+ positively selected. These receptors were obtained from a man aged 25-45 years in good health.

The gene calls are TRBV5-1 and TRBJ2-5; TRBD1 aligns across 7 bases. The CDR3 extends over 14 amino acids. Trimming removed 3 bases from V and 4 bases from J; junction bases left unmatched: 6. Germline V gives CDR1 SGHRS, CDR2 YFSETQ. The CDR3 nucleotides read TGCGCCAGCAGCTACCAGGGGGATGGAGAGACCCAGTACTTC. Its protein product is CASSYQGDGETQYF. The entire variable domain, with the rest obtained from reference TRBV5-1 and TRBJ2-5, is as follows: KAGVTQTPRYLIKTRGQQVTLSCSPISGHRSVSWYQQTPGQGLQFLFEYFSETQRNKGNFPGRFSGRQFSNSRSEMNVSTLELGDSALYLCASSYQGDGETQYFGPGTRLLVL.

The CDR3 region is CSFRQGAGTGELFF. The CDR3, as DNA: TGCAGCTTTCGACAGGGGGCAGGGACCGGGGAGCTGTTTTTT. The V gene is TRBV29-1, the J gene TRBJ2-2; 10 bases match TRBD1. J lost 5 bases, V lost 8 bases, and 8 bases had no gene match. From germline, CDR1 is SQVTM and CDR2 ANQGSEA. The CDR3 sequence is 14 residues long.

V usage is TRBV7-9 and J usage is TRBJ2-1; TRBD2 agrees at 8 bases. This CDR3 has 14 amino acids. Germline CDR1 and CDR2: SEHNR and FQNEAQ (reference sequence). Losses at the gene ends were 5 bases for V and 7 bases for J; bases not matched to a gene: 7. CDR3 nucleotide sequence: TGTGCCAGCAGCCCTGGCATAGCGGGGAATGAGCAGTTCTTC. Encoded protein: CASSPGIAGNEQFF.

The rearrangement joins TRBV15 to TRBJ2-1; 8 nucleotides agree with TRBD2. Germline CDR1 LNHNV, CDR2 YYDKDF (reference sequence). Losses at the gene ends were 1 base for V and 7 bases for J; bases not matched to a gene: 6. The CDR3 extends over 15 amino acids. CDR3 loop: CATSRVGPGGNEQFF. DNA of the CDR3: TGTGCCACCAGCAGAGTGGGTCCGGGGGGGAATGAGCAGTTCTTC.

This chain links TRBV9 with TRBJ2-7; D remains ambiguous. The V and J ends lost 0 bases and 0 bases respectively, with 4 bases between them. This CDR3 has 13 amino acids. CDR1 is SGDLS and CDR2 is YYNGEE in the germline V gene. CDR3 region: CASSVADSYEQYF. The CDR3 DNA reads as TGTGCCAGCAGCGTAGCGGACTCCTACGAGCAGTACTTC.